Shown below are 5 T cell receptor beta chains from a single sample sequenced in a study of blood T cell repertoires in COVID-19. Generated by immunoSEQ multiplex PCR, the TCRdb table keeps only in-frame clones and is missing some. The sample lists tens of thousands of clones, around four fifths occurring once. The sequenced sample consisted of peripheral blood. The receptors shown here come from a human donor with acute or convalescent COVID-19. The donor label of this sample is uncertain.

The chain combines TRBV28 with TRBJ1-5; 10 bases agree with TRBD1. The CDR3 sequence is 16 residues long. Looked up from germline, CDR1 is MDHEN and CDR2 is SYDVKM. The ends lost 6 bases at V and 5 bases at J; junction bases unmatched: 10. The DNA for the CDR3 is TGTGCCAGCAGGAAAGGGGACAGGGGTAGGGATCAGCCCCAGCATTTT. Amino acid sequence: CASRKGDRGRDQPQHF.

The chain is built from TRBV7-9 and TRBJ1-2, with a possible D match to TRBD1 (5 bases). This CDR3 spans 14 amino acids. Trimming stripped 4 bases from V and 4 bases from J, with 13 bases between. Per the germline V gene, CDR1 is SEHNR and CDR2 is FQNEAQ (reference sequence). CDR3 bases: TGTGCCAGCAGCTCCCAGGGACTTGGCTATGGCTACACCTTC. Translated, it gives CASSSQGLGYGYTF. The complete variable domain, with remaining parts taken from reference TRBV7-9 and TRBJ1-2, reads DTGVSQNPRHKITKRGQNVTFRCDPISEHNRLYWYRQTLGQGPEFLTYFQNEAQLEKSRLLSDRFSAERPKGSFSTLEIQRTEQGDSAMYLCASSSQGLGYGYTFGSGTRLTVV.

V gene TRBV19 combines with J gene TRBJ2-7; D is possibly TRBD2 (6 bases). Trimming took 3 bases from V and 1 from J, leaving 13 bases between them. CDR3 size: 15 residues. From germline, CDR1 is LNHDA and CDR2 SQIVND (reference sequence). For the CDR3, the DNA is TGTGCCAGTAGTATGCGGAGCGGGCAATCCTACGAGCAGTACTTC. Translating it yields CASSMRSGQSYEQYF.

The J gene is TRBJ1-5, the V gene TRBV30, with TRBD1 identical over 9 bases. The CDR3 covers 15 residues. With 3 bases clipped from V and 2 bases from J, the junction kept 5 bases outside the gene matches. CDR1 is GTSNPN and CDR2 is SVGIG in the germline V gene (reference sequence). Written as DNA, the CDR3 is TGTGCCTGGAGCCTGGGACAGGGAGGCAATCAGCCCCAGCATTTT. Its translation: CAWSLGQGGNQPQHF.

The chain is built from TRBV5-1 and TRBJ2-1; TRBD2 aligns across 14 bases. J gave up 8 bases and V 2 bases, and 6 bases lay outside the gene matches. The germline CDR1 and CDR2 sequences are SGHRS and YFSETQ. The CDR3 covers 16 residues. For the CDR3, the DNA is TGCGCCAGCAGCTTTGGACTAGCGGGGGGCTATCATGAGCAGTTCTTC. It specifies CASSFGLAGGYHEQFF.